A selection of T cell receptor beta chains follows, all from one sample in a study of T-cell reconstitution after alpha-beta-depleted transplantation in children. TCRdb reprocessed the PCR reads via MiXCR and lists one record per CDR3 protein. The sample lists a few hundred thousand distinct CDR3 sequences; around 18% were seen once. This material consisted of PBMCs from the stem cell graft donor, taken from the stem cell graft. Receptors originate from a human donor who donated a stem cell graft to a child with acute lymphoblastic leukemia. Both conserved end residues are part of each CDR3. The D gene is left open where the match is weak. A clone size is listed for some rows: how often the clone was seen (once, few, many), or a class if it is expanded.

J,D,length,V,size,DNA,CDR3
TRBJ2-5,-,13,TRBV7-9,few,TGTGCCAGCAGCTTGGTAGAACAAGAGACCCAGTACTTC,CASSLVEQETQYF
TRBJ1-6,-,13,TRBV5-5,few,TGTGCCAGCAGCTTGGGAGAAACGTCACCCCTCCACTTT,CASSLGETSPLHF
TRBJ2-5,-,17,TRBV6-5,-,TGTGCCAGCAGTTCGCCGAACCCCGCGGGACTCGGAGAGACCCAGTACTTC,CASSSPNPAGLGETQYF
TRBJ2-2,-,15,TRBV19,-,TGTGCCAGTAGTATAGCAGGCAGGGAAACCGGGGAGCTGTTTTTT,CASSIAGRETGELFF
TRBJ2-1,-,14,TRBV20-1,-,TGCAGTGCCCCGGTGGGGAGCTCCTACAATGAGCAGTTCTTC,CSAPVGSSYNEQFF
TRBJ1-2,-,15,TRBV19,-,TGTGCCAGTAGTACCCCAGGGGCGGGGTTCTATGGCTACACCTTC,CASSTPGAGFYGYTF
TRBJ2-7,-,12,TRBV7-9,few,TGTGCCAGCAGCTTAGAGCTTTACGAGCAGTACTTC,CASSLELYEQYF
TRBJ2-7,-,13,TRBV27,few,TGTGCCAGCAGTGAGGGGTGCGAATACGAGCAGTACTTC,CASSEGCEYEQYF
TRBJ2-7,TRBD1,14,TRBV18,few,TGTGCCAGCTCGCGTGCGGGACAGGGCTACGAGCAGTACTTC,CASSRAGQGYEQYF
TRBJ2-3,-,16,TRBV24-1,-,TGTGCCACCAGTGATTACAAGCGGAGTGGCACAGATACGCAGTATTTT,CATSDYKRSGTDTQYF
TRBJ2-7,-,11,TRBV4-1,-,TGCGCCAGCAGCAATGGGTTCGAGCAGTACTTC,CASSNGFEQYF
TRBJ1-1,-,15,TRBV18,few,TGTGCCAGCTCACCTTCGGACGGCCTGAACACTGAAGCTTTCTTT,CASSPSDGLNTEAFF
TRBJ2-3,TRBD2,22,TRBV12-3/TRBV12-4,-,TGTGCCAGCAGTTTTTGGACTCGTGCCCTAGCGGGAGTTCGGTTCGGAACAGATACGCAGTATTTT,CASSFWTRALAGVRFGTDTQYF
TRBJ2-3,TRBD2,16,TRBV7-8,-,TGTGCCAGCAGTTCGGGACTAGCGGGCATCACAGATACGCAGTATTTT,CASSSGLAGITDTQYF
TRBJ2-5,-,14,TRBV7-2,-,TGTGCCAGCAGCTCGCGGACTGGAGGAGAGACCCAGTACTTC,CASSSRTGGETQYF
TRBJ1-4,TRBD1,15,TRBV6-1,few,TGTGCCAGCAGCTTCGACAGGGTCTTTGGGGAAAAACTGTTTTTT,CASSFDRVFGEKLFF
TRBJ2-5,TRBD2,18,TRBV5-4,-,TGTGCCAGCAGCTCCCTCTTTCGCGGGGGGGTACCTCAAGAGACCCAGTACTTC,CASSSLFRGGVPQETQYF
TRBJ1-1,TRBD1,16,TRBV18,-,TGTGCCAGCTCACCCTCCGGGACAGGGGTGAACACTGAAGCTTTCTTT,CASSPSGTGVNTEAFF
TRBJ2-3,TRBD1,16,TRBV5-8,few,TGTGCCAGCAGCCCGGACAGGGAAGGGGCCGCAGATACGCAGTATTTT,CASSPDREGAADTQYF
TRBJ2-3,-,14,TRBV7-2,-,TGTGCCAGCAGCTTACAAAGTTCCGCAGATACGCAGTATTTT,CASSLQSSADTQYF
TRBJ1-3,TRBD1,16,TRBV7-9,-,TGTGCCAGCAGTCCAGGGAAGGGGGCGCGCGGAAACACCATATATTTT,CASSPGKGARGNTIYF
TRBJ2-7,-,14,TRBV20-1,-,TGCAGTGCTAGAGATGGTGGGAAAAGCGACGAGCAGTACTTC,CSARDGGKSDEQYF
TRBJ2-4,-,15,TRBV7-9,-,TGTGCCAGCAGTAGAATCCGGGGGCTGTCTGACATTCAGTACTTC,CASSRIRGLSDIQYF
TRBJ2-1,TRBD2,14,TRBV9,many,TGTGCCAGCAGCGTAGCCGGGACTAGTGGTGAGCAGTTCTTC,CASSVAGTSGEQFF
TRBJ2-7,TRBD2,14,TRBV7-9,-,TGTGCCAGCAGTCCTGGCAGCGGGAGATACGAGCAGTACTTC,CASSPGSGRYEQYF
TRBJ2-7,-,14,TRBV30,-,TGTGCCTGGAGCCGGGGAGGAACTTCCTACGAGCAGTACTTC,CAWSRGGTSYEQYF
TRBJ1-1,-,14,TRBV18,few,TGTGCCAGCTCACCAGTGGGGGGCCGCACTGAAGCTTTCTTT,CASSPVGGRTEAFF
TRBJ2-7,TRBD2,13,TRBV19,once,TGTGCCAGTAGTATTACGGGGGGACGCGAGCAGTACTTC,CASSITGGREQYF
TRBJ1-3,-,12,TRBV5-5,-,TGTGCCAGCAACCTGGACTTGGGCACCATATATTTT,CASNLDLGTIYF
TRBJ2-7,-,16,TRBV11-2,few,TGTGCCAGCAGCTTAGATTACGGCCTACGGGGGCACGAGCAGTACTTC,CASSLDYGLRGHEQYF
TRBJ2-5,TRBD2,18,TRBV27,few,TGTGCCAGCAGTTTATCGGCGTTAGCGGGAGGGTTACAAGAGACCCAGTACTTC,CASSLSALAGGLQETQYF
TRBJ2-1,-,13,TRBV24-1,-,TGTGCCACCAGTTATGGCGGGGACAATGAGCAGTTCTTC,CATSYGGDNEQFF
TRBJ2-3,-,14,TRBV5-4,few,TGTGCCAGCAGCCCGGGACCTTCCGAAGATACGCAGTATTTT,CASSPGPSEDTQYF
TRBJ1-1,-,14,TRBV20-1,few,TGCAGTGGTCCCCGTGCGACAGGTGCTCCTGAAGCTTTCTTT,CSGPRATGAPEAFF
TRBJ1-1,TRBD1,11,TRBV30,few,TGTGCCTGGAGTAAAAACAGGGGAGCTTTCTTT,CAWSKNRGAFF
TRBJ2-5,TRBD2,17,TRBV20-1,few,TGCAGTGCTAGAGATTGGGCTAGCGGGAGGGCCTGGGAGACCCAGTACTTC,CSARDWASGRAWETQYF
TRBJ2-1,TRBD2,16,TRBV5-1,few,TGCGCCAGCAGCCTGCCCGGGACTAGCGGGACCAATGAGCAGTTCTTC,CASSLPGTSGTNEQFF
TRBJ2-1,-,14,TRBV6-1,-,TGTGCCAGCAGTCGTCCTATGAAACCCTCCGAGCAGTTCTTC,CASSRPMKPSEQFF
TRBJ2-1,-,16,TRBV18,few,TGTGCCAGCTCACAGTTCGGCGGAGGGCCTTTTGACGAGCAGTTCTTC,CASSQFGGGPFDEQFF
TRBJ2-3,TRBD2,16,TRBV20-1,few,TGCAGTGCTAGTCGTCAAAGCGGGAAGAAAACAGATACGCAGTATTTT,CSASRQSGKKTDTQYF
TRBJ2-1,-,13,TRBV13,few,TGTGCCAGCAGCCCTCTTACCGGGGATGAGCAGTTCTTC,CASSPLTGDEQFF
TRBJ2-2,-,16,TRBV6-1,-,TGTGCCAGCACCCTACCCGGAAATCTGAACACCGGGGAGCTGTTTTTT,CASTLPGNLNTGELFF
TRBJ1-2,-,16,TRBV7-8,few,TGTGCCAGCAGCTCGGTCCTTCGGGGCTTGAACTATGGCTACACCTTC,CASSSVLRGLNYGYTF
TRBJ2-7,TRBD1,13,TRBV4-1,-,TGCGCCAGCAGCCAGGGTACAGGGGACGAGCAGTACTTC,CASSQGTGDEQYF
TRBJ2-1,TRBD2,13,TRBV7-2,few,TGTGCCAGCAGCAAACCCGGACTAGCGGGAGTGTTCTTC,CASSKPGLAGVFF
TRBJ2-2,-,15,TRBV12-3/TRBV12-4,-,TGTGCCAGCAGTTTAGTCGGCTCAAACACCGGGGAGCTGTTTTTT,CASSLVGSNTGELFF
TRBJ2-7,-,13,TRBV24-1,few,TGTGCCACCAGTGATGGGGACCTCGTCCAGCAGTACTTC,CATSDGDLVQQYF
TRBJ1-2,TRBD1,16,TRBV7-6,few,TGTGCCAGCAGCCCCGGGACAGGGGGCGGCGGAGGGGGCTACACCTTC,CASSPGTGGGGGGYTF
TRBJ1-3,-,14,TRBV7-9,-,TGTGCCAGCACCGGCGGCTCCTCTGGAAACACCATATATTTT,CASTGGSSGNTIYF
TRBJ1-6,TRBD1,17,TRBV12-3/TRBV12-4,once,TGTGCCAGCAGTTTAGCGGTGCCCGGGACAGGGGTAGGACCCCTCCACTTT,CASSLAVPGTGVGPLHF